This is a list of T cell receptor beta chains from one sample in a study of blood T cell repertoires in COVID-19. Assay: immunoSEQ multiplex PCR; the TCRdb copy retains only in-frame clones and omits some. Seen here are under 350,000 clones, roughly nine tenths observed once, and the top ten hold under 3%. Material for sequencing was PBMCs or T cells enriched from blood (not recorded which). All receptors derive from a young woman who had recovered from COVID-19. The CDR3 runs from the conserved cysteine through the conserved F or W. D genes are given only for firm matches. Only part of the rows carry a size: once, few, many, or a class if the clone is expanded.

v_gene	d_gene	abundance	j_gene	CDR3aa	CDR3nt
TRBV7-3	.	once	TRBJ2-2	CASSPRADGNTGELFF	TGTGCCAGCAGCCCCAGGGCGGATGGAAACACCGGGGAGCTGTTTTTT
TRBV18	TRBD2	few	TRBJ2-1	CASSPRGGVAGVDEQFF	TGTGCCAGCTCACCTAGAGGGGGAGTAGCGGGAGTCGATGAGCAGTTCTTC
TRBV6-5	TRBD1	.	TRBJ1-2	CASSIGQGEVYGYTF	TGTGCCAGCAGTATTGGACAGGGGGAGGTCTATGGCTACACCTTC
TRBV30	.	once	TRBJ2-4	CAWSVRAGLGNIQYF	TGTGCCTGGAGTGTACGGGCGGGACTGGGAAACATTCAGTACTTC
TRBV10-2	.	.	TRBJ2-1	CAGGRDIDYNEQFF	TGCGCCGGGGGCCGGGACATAGACTACAATGAGCAGTTCTTC
TRBV5-6	.	.	TRBJ1-6	CASSQGAYNSPLHF	TGTGCCAGCAGCCAGGGTGCCTATAATTCACCCCTCCACTTT
TRBV7-9	.	.	TRBJ2-7	CASSTTRTKQYF	TGTGCCAGCAGCACCACAAGGACAAAGCAGTACTTC
TRBV7-9	TRBD1	.	TRBJ2-2	CASSLGTGGAGELFF	TGTGCCAGCAGCCTAGGGACAGGTGGGGCCGGGGAGCTGTTTTTT
TRBV28	.	.	TRBJ2-1	CAVRRDEDEQFF	TGTGCGGTACGGCGGGACGAGGATGAGCAGTTCTTC
TRBV7-9	.	.	TRBJ1-2	CASSLDLEYGYTF	TGTGCCAGCAGCTTAGATCTAGAATATGGCTACACCTTC
TRBV7-2	TRBD2	.	TRBJ2-7	CASSLVATSGSGYEQYF	TGTGCCAGCAGCTTAGTAGCCACTAGCGGGTCGGGGTACGAGCAGTACTTC
TRBV11-3	TRBD1	.	TRBJ1-6	CASSFRDRHLHF	TGTGCCAGCAGCTTCCGGGACAGACATCTCCACTTT
TRBV3-1/TRBV3-2	.	.	TRBJ1-2	CASSQGGARPNYGYTF	TGTGCCAGCAGCCAAGGCGGGGCCAGGCCCAACTATGGCTACACCTTC
TRBV27	TRBD2	.	TRBJ2-3	CASSFSGSTDTQYF	TGTGCCAGCAGTTTTAGCGGGTCCACAGATACGCAGTATTTT
TRBV9	TRBD2	.	TRBJ2-1	CASSVGLAGVWSNEQFF	TGTGCCAGCAGCGTAGGACTAGCGGGAGTTTGGAGCAATGAGCAGTTCTTC
TRBV11-2	.	.	TRBJ2-7	CASSPPGLDSYEQYF	TGTGCCAGCAGCCCACCGGGACTGGATTCCTACGAGCAGTACTTC
TRBV4-2	TRBD2	once	TRBJ2-3	CASSQDGTSGPDTQYF	TGTGCCAGCAGCCAAGATGGGACTAGCGGGCCAGATACGCAGTATTTT
TRBV4-1	.	.	TRBJ2-5	CASSQGWFEETQYF	TGCGCCAGCAGCCAAGGGTGGTTTGAGGAGACCCAGTACTTC
TRBV2	.	few	TRBJ1-2	CASRGEDGYTF	TGTGCCAGCAGGGGGGAGGATGGCTACACCTTC
TRBV30	.	few	TRBJ2-3	CAWSDVRTATDTQYF	TGTGCCTGGAGTGATGTGCGGACTGCCACAGATACGCAGTATTTT
TRBV2	TRBD1	.	TRBJ1-5	CASRLDRGPQHF	TGTGCCAGCAGATTAGACAGGGGGCCCCAGCATTTT
TRBV28	TRBD2	once	TRBJ2-7	CASSPRGLAGDYEQYF	TGTGCCAGCAGTCCGAGGGGTCTAGCGGGGGATTACGAGCAGTACTTC
TRBV3-1/TRBV3-2	.	.	TRBJ1-4	CASSSLGGTEKLFF	TGTGCCAGCAGCTCTTTGGGGGGAACAGAAAAACTGTTTTTT
TRBV29-1	.	.	TRBJ1-4	CSVDAGSTNEKLFF	TGCAGCGTTGATGCGGGATCAACTAATGAAAAACTGTTTTTT
TRBV4-2	.	.	TRBJ1-1	CASSPESLNTEAFF	TGTGCCAGCAGCCCTGAGAGTCTTAACACTGAAGCTTTCTTT
TRBV11-2	.	.	TRBJ2-3	CASSPNLGTDTQYF	TGTGCCAGCAGCCCTAATCTGGGCACAGATACGCAGTATTTT
TRBV4-1	TRBD1	.	TRBJ1-2	CASSRGQGNYGYTF	TGCGCCAGCAGCCGTGGACAGGGGAACTATGGCTACACCTTC
TRBV4-3	.	.	TRBJ2-3	CASSQSYRDPDTQYF	TGCGCCAGCAGCCAGTCGTACCGCGATCCAGATACGCAGTATTTT
TRBV18	.	.	TRBJ2-5	CASSLSLQTEETQYF	TGTGCCAGCTCACTATCATTACAGACCGAGGAGACCCAGTACTTC
TRBV9	TRBD1	.	TRBJ2-2	CASSADRAGTGELFF	TGTGCCAGCAGCGCAGACAGGGCGGGCACCGGGGAGCTGTTTTTT
TRBV11-2	.	.	TRBJ1-2	CASSQKGNYGYTF	TGTGCCAGCAGCCAAAAGGGGAACTATGGCTACACCTTC
TRBV14	TRBD1	.	TRBJ2-5	CASSTGVTTGETQYF	TGTGCCAGCTCTACAGGGGTAACGACGGGAGAGACCCAGTACTTC
TRBV12-5	.	.	TRBJ2-3	CASGLSVALTDTQYF	TGTGCTAGTGGTTTGAGTGTAGCCCTCACAGATACGCAGTATTTT
TRBV7-5	.	many	TRBJ1-2	CVRSRGQSYGYTF	TGTGTCAGAAGCCGGGGACAGAGCTATGGCTACACCTTC
TRBV5-1	TRBD1	.	TRBJ1-2	CASSLGGGDYGYTF	TGCGCCAGCAGCTTGGGAGGGGGCGACTATGGCTACACCTTC
TRBV7-9	.	.	TRBJ2-3	CASSLGQFSGSTDTQYF	TGTGCCAGCAGCTTAGGACAGTTTAGCGGCAGCACAGATACGCAGTATTTT
TRBV28	.	.	TRBJ1-1	CASSLAENTEAFF	TGTGCCAGCAGTTTGGCTGAGAACACTGAAGCTTTCTTT
TRBV6-5	.	.	TRBJ1-1	CASRFPGQSEAFF	TGTGCCAGCAGATTCCCGGGACAAAGTGAAGCTTTCTTT
TRBV3-1/TRBV3-2	.	.	TRBJ1-2	CASSQPGGYTF	TGTGCCAGCAGCCAACCCGGTGGCTACACCTTC
TRBV19	TRBD1	.	TRBJ1-6	CASSIAGGIRSPLHF	TGTGCCAGTAGTATAGCAGGGGGAATCCGATCACCCCTCCACTTT
TRBV11-3	TRBD1	once	TRBJ1-1	CASSFQGQGNTEAFF	TGTGCCAGCAGCTTCCAGGGACAGGGGAACACTGAAGCTTTCTTT
TRBV13	.	.	TRBJ1-4	CASSLGRDKLFF	TGTGCCAGCAGCTTAGGCCGGGACAAGCTGTTTTTT
TRBV6-1	.	.	TRBJ2-1	CASSELDTVSEQFF	TGTGCCAGCAGTGAACTGGACACTGTCAGTGAGCAGTTCTTC
TRBV7-8	.	.	TRBJ2-2	CASSLDLVGAGTGELFF	TGTGCCAGCAGCTTAGACCTGGTGGGGGCCGGAACCGGGGAGCTGTTTTTT
TRBV2	.	.	TRBJ2-3	CARMQAGFTTDTQYF	TGTGCCAGGATGCAGGCGGGATTCACCACAGATACGCAGTATTTT
TRBV10-3	TRBD1	.	TRBJ1-1	CAISSRQGAGDGFGAFF	TGTGCCATCAGTTCGAGACAGGGGGCTGGGGACGGCTTCGGAGCTTTCTTT
TRBV5-1	.	once	TRBJ1-2	CASSLTRRLVHGYTF	TGCGCCAGCAGCCTGACTCGCCGGTTAGTACATGGCTACACCTTC
TRBV19	.	.	TRBJ2-2	CASSMSSRVYTGELFF	TGTGCCAGTAGTATGTCGAGCAGGGTATACACCGGGGAGCTGTTTTTT
TRBV6-5	TRBD1	.	TRBJ2-3	CASGTGGNTDTQYF	TGTGCCAGTGGGACAGGGGGCAACACAGATACGCAGTATTTT
TRBV27	.	.	TRBJ2-2	CASSPKQNRGLDVGELFF	TGTGCCAGCAGTCCGAAACAAAACAGGGGACTAGACGTCGGGGAGCTGTTTTTT
TRBV7-6	TRBD1	once	TRBJ1-3	CASSLATGEENTIYF	TGTGCCAGCAGCTTAGCAACAGGGGAGGAAAACACCATATATTTT
TRBV9	TRBD1	.	TRBJ1-1	CASSPQGAETEAFF	TGTGCCAGCAGCCCACAGGGGGCGGAAACTGAAGCTTTCTTT
TRBV2	.	few	TRBJ1-1	CASTLYQENTEAFF	TGTGCCAGCACCCTATACCAGGAAAACACTGAAGCTTTCTTT
TRBV6-5	.	.	TRBJ2-1	CASTTLASSYNEQFF	TGTGCCAGCACCACGCTAGCAAGCTCCTACAATGAGCAGTTCTTC
TRBV2	.	.	TRBJ2-1	CASSVAGLWAYNEQFF	TGTGCCAGCAGTGTTGCGGGACTCTGGGCCTACAATGAGCAGTTCTTC